This T cell receptor (beta chain) was retrieved from a study of cytomegalovirus exposure and HLA in healthy donors. The PCR was carried out with 60 Vbeta primers and 13 Jbeta primers. Sequencing used immunoSEQ multiplex PCR; TCRdb keeps in-frame clones, though not all of them. This sample has about 130,000 clones, with roughly four fifths found just once. Points on this clone: Antigen unknown.

Findings and limits, study-wide: It was about 180 TCR beta chains that were listed as cytomegalovirus-associated. Later work showed greater clonal expansion in HLA-associated TCR beta chains than in equally common others. Later analysis suggested links between common viral pathogens and several top significant clusters. Rare sequences made up most TCRs, while some public TCRs were found in many donors.

Germline trimming cut 3 bases from V and 3 bases from J; bases unmatched to any gene: 9. Germline CDR1 SNHLY, CDR2 FYNNEI. The CDR3 has 16 residues. The sequencing input was PBMCs. The sequence was obtained from a woman aged 60-70 years in good health and CMV-seropositive. The genes are TRBV2 and TRBJ2-7; 9 bases fit TRBD2. As DNA, the CDR3 is TGTGCCAGCAGTGAGTCCACCGGACTAGCGAACTACGAGCAGTACTTC. It is translated as CASSESTGLANYEQYF.